This TCR beta chain was observed in a study of cytomegalovirus exposure and HLA in healthy donors. PCR was performed using 60 Vbeta and 13 Jbeta primers. Libraries were prepared by immunoSEQ multiplex PCR; TCRdb keeps only in-frame clonotypes and omits some of them. Seen in this sample are 150,000 to 200,000 clones; the ten most common clones hold around 0.8%. Germline V CDR1 and CDR2: SGHRS, YFSETQ. The CDR3 is 14 amino acids. The germline V and J ends were trimmed by 4 bases and 9 bases, with 14 bases remaining between them. The specimen sequenced was PBMCs. The chain recombines TRBV5-1 with TRBJ1-6; TRBD1 is a possible D gene (5 bases). The TCR was taken from a woman under 30 in good health and CMV-seropositive. The CDR3 nucleotides read TGCGCCAGCAGCCTGAAGGGGCAGAGTTCACCCCTCCACTTT. This encodes CASSLKGQSSPLHF.